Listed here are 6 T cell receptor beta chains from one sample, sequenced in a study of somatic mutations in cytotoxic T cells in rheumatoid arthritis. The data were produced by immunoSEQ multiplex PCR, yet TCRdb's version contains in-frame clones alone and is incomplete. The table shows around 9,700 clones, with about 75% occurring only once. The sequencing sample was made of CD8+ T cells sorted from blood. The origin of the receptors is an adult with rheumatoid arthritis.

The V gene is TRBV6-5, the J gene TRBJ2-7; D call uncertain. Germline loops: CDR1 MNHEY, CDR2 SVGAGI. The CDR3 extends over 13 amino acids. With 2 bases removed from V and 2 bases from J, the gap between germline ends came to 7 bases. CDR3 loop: CASSYGGTYEQYF. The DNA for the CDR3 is TGTGCCAGCAGTTACGGTGGGACCTACGAGCAGTACTTC.

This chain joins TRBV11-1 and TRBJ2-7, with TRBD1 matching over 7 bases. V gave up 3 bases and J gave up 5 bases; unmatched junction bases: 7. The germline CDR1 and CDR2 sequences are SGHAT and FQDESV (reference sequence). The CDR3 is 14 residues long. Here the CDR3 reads CASSLRGQDHEQYF. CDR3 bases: TGTGCCAGCAGCTTGAGAGGACAGGACCACGAGCAGTACTTC.

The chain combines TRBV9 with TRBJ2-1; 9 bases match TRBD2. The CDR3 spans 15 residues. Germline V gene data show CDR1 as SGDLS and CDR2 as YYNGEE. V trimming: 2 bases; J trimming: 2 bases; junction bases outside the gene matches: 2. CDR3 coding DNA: TGTGCCAGCAGCGTCGGCGGGGGGGCCTACAATGAGCAGTTCTTC. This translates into CASSVGGGAYNEQFF.

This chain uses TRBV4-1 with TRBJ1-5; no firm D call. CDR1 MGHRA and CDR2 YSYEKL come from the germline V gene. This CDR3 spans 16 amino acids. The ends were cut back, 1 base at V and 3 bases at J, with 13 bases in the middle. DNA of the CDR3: TGCGCCAGCAGCCAAGTAGTTCGTAGGGCCAATCAGCCCCAGCATTTT. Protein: CASSQVVRRANQPQHF.

The CDR3 sequence: CASSAYQETQYF. In nucleotides, the CDR3 is TGTGCCAGCAGTGCCTACCAAGAGACCCAGTACTTC. This chain uses TRBV25-1 with TRBJ2-5; no reliable D call. Germline-derived CDR1 and CDR2 are MGHDK and SYGVNS. V lost 4 bases, J lost 0 bases, and 3 bases lay in between. The CDR3 has 12 amino acids.

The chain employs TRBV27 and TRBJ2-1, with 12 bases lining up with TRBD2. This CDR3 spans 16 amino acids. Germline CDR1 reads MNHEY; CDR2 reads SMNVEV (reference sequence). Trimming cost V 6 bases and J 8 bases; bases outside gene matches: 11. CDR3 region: CASSPTSGSGIDEQFF. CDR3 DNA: TGTGCCAGCAGCCCGACTAGCGGGAGTGGGATCGATGAGCAGTTCTTC.